This T cell receptor (beta chain) appears in the sequencing data of a study of shared clonotypes between healthy human individuals. V lost 0 bases to trimming and J lost 3 bases; unmatched junction nucleotides: 4. Germline V lookup: CDR1 SGHNT, CDR2 YYREEE (reference sequence). The CDR3 covers 16 residues. Participating donors were healthy, HIV-negative adults free of recent acute infections or vaccinations. The method was immunoSEQ multiplex PCR; TCRdb's version includes in-frame clones alone and lacks a portion of them. The data hold fewer than 650,000 clones, with around three quarters observed a single time.

The source of this sequence is a woman aged 40 to 50 in good health. Some clones in this sample may be carry-over from other donors' samples. The rearrangement joins TRBV5-4 to TRBJ2-2; 8 nucleotides line up with TRBD2. The material sequenced was PBMCs. The CDR3 sequence: CASSLVGGVDTGELFF. CDR3 nucleotide sequence: TGTGCCAGCAGCTTGGTCGGGGGGGTCGACACCGGGGAGCTGTTTTTT.